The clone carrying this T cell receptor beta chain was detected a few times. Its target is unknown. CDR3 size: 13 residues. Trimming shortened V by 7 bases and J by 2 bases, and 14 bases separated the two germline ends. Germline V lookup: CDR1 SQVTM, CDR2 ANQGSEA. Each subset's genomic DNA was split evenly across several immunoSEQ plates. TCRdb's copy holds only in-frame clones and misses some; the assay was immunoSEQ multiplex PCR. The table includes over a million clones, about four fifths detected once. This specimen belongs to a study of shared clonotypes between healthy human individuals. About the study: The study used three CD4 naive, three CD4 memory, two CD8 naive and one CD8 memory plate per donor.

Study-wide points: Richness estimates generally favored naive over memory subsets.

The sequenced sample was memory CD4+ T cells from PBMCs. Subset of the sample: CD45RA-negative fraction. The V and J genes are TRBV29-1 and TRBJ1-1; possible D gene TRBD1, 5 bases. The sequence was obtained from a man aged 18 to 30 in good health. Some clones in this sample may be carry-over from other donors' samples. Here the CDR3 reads CSAERGGNTEAFF. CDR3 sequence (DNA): TGCAGCGCCGAAAGGGGAGGAAACACTGAAGCTTTCTTT.